What follows are 30 T cell receptor beta chains derived from one specimen sequenced in a study of cytomegalovirus exposure and HLA in healthy donors. PCR used 60 Vbeta primers and 13 Jbeta primers. TCRdb keeps only in-frame clones here, not all; method: immunoSEQ multiplex PCR. The sample has some 120,000 clones; around 78% are singletons. Sequenced input: PBMCs. Source of these receptors: a middle-aged man in good health and CMV-seronegative.

The CDR3 sequence: CASSTGNTGELFF. CDR3 in DNA: TGTGCCAGCAGCACAGGGAACACCGGGGAGCTGTTTTTT. The chain employs TRBV13 and TRBJ2-2; a possible D gene is TRBD1 (5 bases). CDR1 and CDR2 (germline): PRHDT, FYEKMQ (reference sequence). The V gene lost 5 bases and the J gene lost 1 base, with 5 bases spanning the gap. This CDR3 comprises 13 residues. Full variable domain (remainder filled in from reference TRBV13 and TRBJ2-2): AAGVIQSPRHLIKEKRETATLKCYPIPRHDTVYWYQQGPGQDPQFLISFYEKMQSDKGSIPDRFSAQQFSDYHSELNMSSLELGDSALYFCASSTGNTGELFFGEGSRLTVL.

J is TRBJ1-5 and V is TRBV27; 10 bases agree with TRBD1. This CDR3 comprises 16 residues. V lost 1 base and J lost 3; bases outside the gene matches: 3. CDR1 and CDR2 (germline): MNHEY, SMNVEV (reference sequence). The CDR3 reads CASSLLGTGVNQPQHF. CDR3 sequence (DNA): TGTGCCAGCAGTTTATTAGGGACAGGGGTCAATCAGCCCCAGCATTTT.

The chain has TRBV27 and TRBJ1-1, with D unresolved. Germline assignment: CDR1 MNHEY and CDR2 SMNVEV (reference sequence). V was cut by 8 bases and J by 5 bases, with 18 bases left in between. This CDR3 has 14 amino acids. Here the CDR3 DNA reads TGTGCCAGCGGATCGCGGGTGGCCAGGACTGAAGCTTTCTTT. Translating it yields CASGSRVARTEAFF.

The chain combines TRBV19 with TRBJ1-5; 9 bases map to TRBD1. The V gene end was trimmed by 5 bases and the J gene end by 2 bases; junction bases not matched to a gene: 7. CDR1 and CDR2 from the germline V gene are LNHDA and SQIVND (reference sequence). This CDR3 is 16 amino acids long. The CDR3 DNA is TGTGCCAGTAGTTTGGGGACAGGGATGGGCAATCAGCCCCAGCATTTT. It is translated as CASSLGTGMGNQPQHF.

This chain uses TRBV7-9 with TRBJ1-4, with unresolved D. Germline CDR1 SEHNR, CDR2 FQNEAQ (reference sequence). V lost 5 bases to trimming and J lost 3 bases, with 10 bases between them. The CDR3 has 14 residues. The CDR3 spells CASSHIDSNEKLFF. The CDR3 coding sequence is TGTGCCAGCAGCCATATTGACTCTAATGAAAAACTGTTTTTT. The full variable domain, completed using reference TRBV7-9 and TRBJ1-4, is DTGVSQNPRHKITKRGQNVTFRCDPISEHNRLYWYRQTLGQGPEFLTYFQNEAQLEKSRLLSDRFSAERPKGSFSTLEIQRTEQGDSAMYLCASSHIDSNEKLFFGSGTQLSVL.

The rearrangement links TRBV6-1 to TRBJ2-1, with TRBD2 as a possible D gene (6 bases). The CDR3 consists of 15 residues. Germline lookup yields CDR1 MNHNS and CDR2 SASEGT. Trimming left V 2 bases short and J 3 bases short, with 11 bases between. The CDR3 DNA is TGTGCCAGCAGTGAATTGGGGGGATACTACAATGAGCAGTTCTTC. Translating it yields CASSELGGYYNEQFF.

This clone was counted a single time. The V gene is TRBV7-6, the J gene TRBJ2-7, with 9 positions matching TRBD1. V lost 5 bases to trimming and J lost 6 bases; unmatched junction nucleotides: 8. CDR1 and CDR2 (germline): SGHVS, FNYEAQ. This CDR3 has 14 amino acids. This chain's CDR3 is CASSPGTGRVEQYF. The CDR3 nucleotides read TGTGCCAGCAGCCCGGGGACAGGGAGAGTCGAGCAGTACTTC.

This chain uses TRBV9 with TRBJ1-6, with 8 positions matching TRBD1. CDR1 is SGDLS, CDR2 YYNGEE, per germline. V shed 2 bases, J shed 9 bases, and the junction held 7 bases outside the gene matches. This CDR3 has 15 residues. CDR3 sequence (DNA): TGTGCCAGCAGCGTCGACAGGGGCTTCGGTTCACCCCTCCACTTT. Translated: CASSVDRGFGSPLHF.

This chain connects TRBV7-2 to TRBJ2-5; 11 bases align to TRBD2. This CDR3 is 18 amino acids long. The ends lost 1 base at V and 1 base at J; junction bases unmatched: 8. Germline CDR1 and CDR2: SGHTA and FQGNSA. The CDR3 loop is CASSLGWLAGGSQETQYF. The CDR3 DNA reads TGTGCCAGCAGCTTAGGGTGGCTAGCGGGGGGCTCCCAAGAGACCCAGTACTTC.

The gene calls are TRBV2 and TRBJ1-2; no clear D. Germline V gene sequence: CDR1 SNHLY, CDR2 FYNNEI. Trimming pared 5 bases from V and 3 bases from J, leaving 10 bases between. This CDR3 is built from 13 residues. CDR3 sequence reads: CASSREMDYGYTF. The CDR3 DNA is TGTGCCAGCAGTCGTGAGATGGACTATGGCTACACCTTC.

This chain connects TRBV7-2 to TRBJ1-1; D unresolved. Trimming removed 9 bases from V and 2 bases from J, with 13 bases in between. Germline values: CDR1 SGHTA, CDR2 FQGNSA. The CDR3 spans 13 residues. The chain's CDR3 is CASPIRENTEAFF. CDR3 DNA: TGTGCCAGTCCTATCCGGGAAAACACTGAAGCTTTCTTT.

This chain links TRBV18 with TRBJ2-5; 11 nucleotides match TRBD2. Germline CDR1 reads KGHSH; CDR2 reads LQKENI. The CDR3 is 16 residues long. V lost 2 bases, J lost 3 bases, and 5 bases stayed unmatched. The CDR3 sequence: CASSPTSGGSKETQYF. The CDR3 region has the DNA TGTGCCAGCTCACCAACTAGCGGGGGATCCAAAGAGACCCAGTACTTC.

The chain couples TRBV4-2 to TRBJ1-2; 9 nucleotides align to TRBD1. The CDR3 is 18 amino acids. Trimming cost V 0 bases and J 4 bases; bases outside gene matches: 12. Germline CDR1 reads LGHNA; CDR2 reads YNFKEQ. CDR3 protein: CASSQDGSGTGHAYGYTF. The CDR3, as DNA: TGTGCCAGCAGCCAAGATGGTTCCGGGACAGGGCATGCCTATGGCTACACCTTC.

The V gene is TRBV28, the J gene TRBJ1-3, with unresolved D. The length of the CDR3 is 13 residues. Trimming left V 6 bases short and J 2 bases short, with 8 bases between. Germline V gene lookup returns CDR1 MDHEN and CDR2 SYDVKM. CDR3 nucleotides: TGTGCCAGCAGAACGGTGACTGGAAACACCATATATTTT. Its protein is CASRTVTGNTIYF.

J is TRBJ1-1 and V is TRBV7-9; 8 nucleotides agree with TRBD1. This CDR3 spans 14 amino acids. Germline loops: CDR1 SEHNR, CDR2 FQNEAQ (reference sequence). V was clipped by 7 bases and J by 5 bases; unmatched bases: 9. The DNA for the CDR3 is TGTGCCAGCACCCCCCAGGGGGCTTATACTGAAGCTTTCTTT. Its protein is CASTPQGAYTEAFF.

This chain connects TRBV28 to TRBJ2-2, with D perhaps matching TRBD2 (5 bases). There are 12 residues in the CDR3. Trimming pared 7 bases from V and 7 bases from J, leaving 10 bases between. CDR1 is MDHEN, CDR2 SYDVKM, per germline. The CDR3: CASNGVGGELFF. The CDR3, as DNA: TGTGCCAGCAACGGGGTCGGCGGGGAGCTGTTTTTT.

This clone has only one observation. The CDR3 DNA follows: TGTGCCAGCAGCTTTTACCGGGACAGGGATGAAAAACTGTTTTTT. It translates to CASSFYRDRDEKLFF. The gene calls are TRBV7-9 and TRBJ1-4, with 9 positions matching TRBD1. Germline V CDR1 and CDR2: SEHNR, FQNEAQ (reference sequence). Germline trimming cut 3 bases from V and 6 bases from J; bases unmatched to any gene: 5. This CDR3 region has 15 residues.

This clone was recorded a few times. The chain joins TRBV5-4 to TRBJ2-5, with 8 bases that match TRBD1. The CDR3 covers 15 residues. Trimming removed 2 bases from V and 4 bases from J; junction bases left unmatched: 7. Germline assignment: CDR1 SGHNT and CDR2 YYREEE (reference sequence). CDR3 in amino acids: CASSLTGGRRETQYF. The CDR3 DNA is TGTGCCAGCAGCTTAACAGGGGGGAGGAGAGAGACCCAGTACTTC.

This clone was detected only a few times. The chain recombines TRBV21-1 with TRBJ2-7; the table gives TRBD2 as D, unverified against the DNA. TRBV21-1 is listed as a pseudogene. This CDR3 comprises 14 residues. In DNA form, the CDR3 reads TGTGCCAGCAGCAAACGCGGGGGGAACTACGAGCAGTACTTC. Encoded protein: CASSKRGGNYEQYF.

This sequence joins TRBV7-2 and TRBJ1-5, with D uncertain. V shed 8 bases and J shed 5 bases, with 16 bases lying between them. The CDR3 totals 14 residues. Germline-derived CDR1 and CDR2 are SGHTA and FQGNSA. CDR3 sequence reads: CASGRARVDQPQHF. As DNA, the CDR3 is TGTGCCAGCGGGCGGGCGAGGGTAGATCAGCCCCAGCATTTT.

The chain employs TRBV12-5 and TRBJ1-1; 7 bases are a match to TRBD1. This CDR3 spans 11 amino acids. CDR1 LGHNT and CDR2 FRNRAP come from the germline V gene. Trimming took 7 bases from V and 9 from J; bases not matched to a gene: 5. CDR3 DNA sequence: TGTGCTAGTGCCACAGGGGAGAAAGCTTTCTTT. Protein sequence: CASATGEKAFF.

This clone was detected only once. The rearrangement links TRBV28 to TRBJ1-4; D possibly corresponds to TRBD1 (6 bases). The germline CDR1 and CDR2 sequences are MDHEN and SYDVKM. There are 14 residues in the CDR3. V shed 11 bases and J shed 7 bases, with 20 bases lying between them. The CDR3 protein is CAHKDRLRSEKLFF. Here the CDR3 DNA reads TGTGCCCATAAGGACAGACTGAGGAGTGAAAAACTGTTTTTT.

This rearrangement joins TRBV11-2 to TRBJ2-7; 7 bases are shared with TRBD1. CDR3 size: 12 residues. Unmatched junction bases numbered 3, after V lost 6 bases and J lost 4 bases. Looked up from germline, CDR1 is SGHAT and CDR2 is FQNNGV. CDR3 sequence reads: CASRDRSYEQYF. CDR3 in DNA: TGTGCCAGCAGGGACAGGTCTTACGAGCAGTACTTC.

V and J are TRBV27 and TRBJ1-3; D uncertain. The CDR3 sequence is 14 residues long. V was pared by 2 bases and J by 2 bases, with 7 bases between. Germline loops: CDR1 MNHEY, CDR2 SMNVEV (reference sequence). As DNA, the CDR3 is TGTGCCAGCAGTTTAGGAGGGACTGGAAACACCATATATTTT. This codes for CASSLGGTGNTIYF.

The rearrangement links TRBV7-9 to TRBJ2-6; the D gene is possibly TRBD2 (5 bases). V lost 5 bases, J lost 5 bases, and 19 bases lay in between. The CDR3 totals 17 residues. The V gene's germline CDR1 is SEHNR and CDR2 FQNEAQ (reference sequence). The CDR3 here is CASSLTYSRGWANVLTF. The CDR3 DNA reads as TGTGCCAGCAGCCTCACATACTCTAGAGGGTGGGCCAACGTCCTGACTTTC.

The sample holds a few counts of this clone. The J gene is TRBJ2-1, the V gene TRBV9, with D possibly being TRBD1 (6 bases). The CDR3 has 15 residues. Per germline, CDR1 SGDLS and CDR2 YYNGEE. V lost 3 bases and J lost 6, with 16 bases in between. CDR3 protein: CASSDRVGAVNEQFF. The CDR3 region has the DNA TGTGCCAGCAGCGACAGGGTGGGGGCGGTCAATGAGCAGTTCTTC. Complete variable domain (other parts from reference TRBV9 and TRBJ2-1): DSGVTQTPKHLITATGQRVTLRCSPRSGDLSVYWYQQSLDQGLQFLIQYYNGEERAKGNILERFSAQQFPDLHSELNLSSLELGDSALYFCASSDRVGAVNEQFFGPGTRLTVL.

The chain couples TRBV28 to TRBJ2-1; no reliable D call. Trimming left V 3 bases short and J 0 bases short, with 9 bases between. Germline loops: CDR1 MDHEN, CDR2 SYDVKM. The CDR3 has 15 amino acids. CDR3 residues: CASSFGSRSYNEQFF. DNA of the CDR3: TGTGCCAGCAGTTTTGGCAGTCGCTCCTACAATGAGCAGTTCTTC.

This chain joins TRBV2 and TRBJ2-3; 12 bases agree with TRBD1. Losses at the gene ends were 6 bases for V and 1 base for J; bases not matched to a gene: 8. The CDR3 is made up of 17 amino acids. Per the germline V gene, CDR1 is SNHLY and CDR2 is FYNNEI. This chain's CDR3 is CASRPGQGAAGTDTQYF. The DNA for the CDR3 is TGTGCCAGCAGGCCGGGACAGGGGGCTGCTGGCACAGATACGCAGTATTTT.

The gene calls are TRBV18 and TRBJ1-1; the match to TRBD1 covers 9 bases. The germline CDR1 and CDR2 sequences are KGHSH and LQKENI. With 6 bases clipped from V and 8 bases from J, the junction kept 10 bases outside the gene matches. This CDR3 comprises 14 residues. CDR3 nucleotide sequence: TGTGCCAGCTCTACCTCCTCGGACAGGGGAGAAGCTTTCTTT. Amino acids: CASSTSSDRGEAFF.

The V and J genes are TRBV30 and TRBJ2-7; tentative D call: TRBD2 (7 bases). The ends were cut back, 4 bases at V and 4 bases at J, with 20 bases in the middle. The CDR3 extends over 15 amino acids. Per the germline V gene, CDR1 is GTSNPN and CDR2 is SVGIG (reference sequence). The CDR3 protein is CAWNLGGAGPYEQYF. The DNA of the CDR3 is TGTGCCTGGAACCTTGGGGGGGCCGGTCCGTACGAGCAGTACTTC.